This T cell receptor (beta chain) stems from a study of long-term antiretroviral therapy in people with HIV. The assay, immunoSEQ v3.0, was run at survey level. The repertoire was sequenced with immunoSEQ multiplex PCR; TCRdb's copy has only in-frame clones and lacks some. This sample yields over 15,000 clones, of which approximately 94% are seen a single time; 4.6% belongs to the top ten. The CDR3 length is 13 residues. The receptor comes from a woman in her forties or fifties with HIV. The rearrangement joins TRBV21-1 to TRBJ2-7; TRBD2, as called in the table, went unchecked against the DNA. TRBV21-1 is designated a pseudogene. Sequencing was performed on unsorted PBMCs, taken roughly 6.4 years after starting antiretroviral therapy. CDR3 in DNA: TGTGCCAGCCCCCGAAGCGTGTTTCGCGAGCAGTACTTC. It codes for CASPRSVFREQYF.